The T cell receptor (beta chain) described here comes from a study of T cell changes during pregnancy in multiple sclerosis. Profiled with immunoSEQ multiplex PCR; TCRdb holds only in-frame clones, not every one. The table has tens of thousands of clones, 75% to 95% seen once; the top ten hold about 2%. The sequencing used CD4+ T cells from peripheral blood mononuclear cells, collected after pregnancy. The sequence was obtained from a female donor in good health, enrolled as a control in a pregnancy study.

CDR3 sequence: CASSPSETGSYEQYF. The CDR3 coding sequence is TGTGCCAGCAGTCCCTCGGAGACTGGTTCCTACGAGCAGTACTTC. The rearrangement joins TRBV6-6 to TRBJ2-7; D is ambiguous. CDR3 length: 15 residues. The ends were cut back, 5 bases at V and 1 base at J, with 15 bases in the middle. Germline V gives CDR1 MNHNY, CDR2 SVGAGI (reference sequence).